The clone carrying this TCR beta chain was counted ten times or more. Its target is not known. This specimen belongs to a study of CD8 T cells in ankylosing spondylitis. General study results and limits: Disease-linked clones bore a CD8+ phenotype, appearing relatively rarely in peripheral blood.

From the 5' RACE reads, TCRdb called clonotypes with MiXCR, one entry per CDR3 protein. The table shows more than 300,000 distinct CDR3 sequences, with 9.5% to 13% occurring only once. The sample consisted of blood, either unsorted or a sorted T cell fraction (not recorded which). The clonotype originates from a female donor with ankylosing spondylitis or in good health (not recorded which).

For the CDR3, the DNA is TGTGCCACCAGCAGTCTGGGGTCTGAAGCTTTCTTT. Encoded protein: CATSSLGSEAFF. V is TRBV15 and J is TRBJ1-1; D is undetermined. V shed 3 bases and J shed 6 bases, with 8 bases lying between them. CDR3 size: 12 residues. Germline V lookup: CDR1 LNHNV, CDR2 YYDKDF (reference sequence).